The following is a T cell receptor (beta chain) sequence with its context. Antigen: not known. A read error may explain this, as a much larger clone is one base away. This CDR3 region has 14 residues. Germline assignment: CDR1 SNHLY and CDR2 FYNNEI. Trimming took 8 bases from V and 4 from J; bases not matched to a gene: 9. This sample is part of a study of blood T cells in healthy people across ages. Through a sample-barcoded 5' primer and a J-beta primer mix, a second PCR was run for 7 to 11 cycles. In TCRdb, the 5' RACE reads were re-called with MiXCR into one record per CDR3 protein. The table includes 630,000 or so distinct CDR3 sequences, 32% detected once. Notes on the study in general: Per-million-T-cell TCR beta diversity fell roughly linearly with age.

V usage is TRBV2 and J usage is TRBJ1-1; TRBD1 agrees at 8 bases. Sample: blood. The receptor was isolated from a woman of 80 years or more in good health. This CDR3 is CASALQGGITEAFF. In DNA, the CDR3 is TGTGCCAGCGCATTACAGGGGGGGATCACTGAAGCTTTCTTT.